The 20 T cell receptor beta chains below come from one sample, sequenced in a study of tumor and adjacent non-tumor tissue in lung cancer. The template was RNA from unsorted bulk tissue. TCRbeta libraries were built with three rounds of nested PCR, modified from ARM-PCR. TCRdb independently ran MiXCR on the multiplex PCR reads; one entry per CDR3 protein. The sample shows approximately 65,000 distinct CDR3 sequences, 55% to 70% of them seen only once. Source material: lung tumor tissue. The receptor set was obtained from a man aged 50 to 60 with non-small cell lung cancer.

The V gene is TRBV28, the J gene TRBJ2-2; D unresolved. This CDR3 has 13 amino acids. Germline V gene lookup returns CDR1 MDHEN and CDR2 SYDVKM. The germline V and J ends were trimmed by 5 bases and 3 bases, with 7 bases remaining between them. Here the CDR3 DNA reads TGTGCCAGCAGTAAACAAGACACCGGGGAGCTGTTTTTT. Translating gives CASSKQDTGELFF.

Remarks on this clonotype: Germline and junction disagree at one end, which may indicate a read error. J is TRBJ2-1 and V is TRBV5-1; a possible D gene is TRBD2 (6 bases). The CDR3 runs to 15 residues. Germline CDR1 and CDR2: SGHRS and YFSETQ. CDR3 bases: TGCGCCAGCACCCCGGGGGAAAGCTCCTACAATGAGCGGTTCTTC. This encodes CASTPGESSYNERFF.

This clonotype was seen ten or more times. The CDR3 DNA is TGTGCCAGCAGCCCCGTGGACGGGGGCACAGATACGCAGTATTTT. This translates into CASSPVDGGTDTQYF. The V and J genes are TRBV7-8 and TRBJ2-3, with a weak D call TRBD2 (5 bases). The CDR3 contains 15 residues. V was cut by 5 bases and J by 1 base, with 13 bases left in between. Germline values: CDR1 SGHVS, CDR2 FQNEAQ.

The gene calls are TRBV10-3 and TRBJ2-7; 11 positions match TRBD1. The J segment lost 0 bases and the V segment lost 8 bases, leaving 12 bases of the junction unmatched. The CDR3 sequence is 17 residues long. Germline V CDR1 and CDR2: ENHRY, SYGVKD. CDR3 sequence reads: CAIWTGGSIRSSYEQYF. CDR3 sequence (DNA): TGTGCCATCTGGACAGGGGGCTCGATCCGAAGCTCCTACGAGCAGTACTTC.

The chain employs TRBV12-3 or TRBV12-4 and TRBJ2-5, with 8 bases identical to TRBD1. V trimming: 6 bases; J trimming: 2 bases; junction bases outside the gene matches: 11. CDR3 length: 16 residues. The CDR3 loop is CASSRSPGQAQETQYF. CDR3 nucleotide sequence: TGTGCCAGCAGCCGCTCTCCGGGACAGGCACAAGAGACCCAGTACTTC.

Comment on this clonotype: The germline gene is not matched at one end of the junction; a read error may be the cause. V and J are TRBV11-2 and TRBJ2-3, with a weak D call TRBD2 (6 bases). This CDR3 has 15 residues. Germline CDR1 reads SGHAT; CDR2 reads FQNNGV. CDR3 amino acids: CANSLEGGGTDTQYF. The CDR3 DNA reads TGTGCCAACAGCTTAGAAGGCGGGGGCACAGATACGCAGTATTTT.

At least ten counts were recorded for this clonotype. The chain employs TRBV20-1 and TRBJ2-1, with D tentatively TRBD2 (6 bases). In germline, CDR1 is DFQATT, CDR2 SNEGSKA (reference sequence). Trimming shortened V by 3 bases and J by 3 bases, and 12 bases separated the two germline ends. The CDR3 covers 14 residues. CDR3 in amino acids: CSASLAALYNEQFF. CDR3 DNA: TGCAGTGCTAGTTTAGCGGCTCTCTACAATGAGCAGTTCTTC.

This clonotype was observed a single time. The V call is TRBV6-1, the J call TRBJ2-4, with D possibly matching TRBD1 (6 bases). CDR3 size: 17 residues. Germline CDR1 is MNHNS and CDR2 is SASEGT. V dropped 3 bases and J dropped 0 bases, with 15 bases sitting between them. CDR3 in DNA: TGTGCCAGCAGTGACGAGACCGAGGGGGTAGCCAAAAACATTCAGTACTTC. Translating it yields CASSDETEGVAKNIQYF.

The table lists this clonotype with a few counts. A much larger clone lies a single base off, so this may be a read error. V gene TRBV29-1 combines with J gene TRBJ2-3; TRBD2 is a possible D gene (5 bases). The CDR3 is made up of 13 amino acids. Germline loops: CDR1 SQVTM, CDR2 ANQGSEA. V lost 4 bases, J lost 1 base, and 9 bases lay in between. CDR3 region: CSVVVSGTDTQYF. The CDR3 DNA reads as TGCAGCGTTGTAGTTAGCGGCACAGATACGCAGTATTTT.

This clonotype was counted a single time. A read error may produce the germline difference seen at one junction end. Here the CDR3 reads CASSNRPGQLSTDTHYF. The CDR3 region has the DNA TGTGCCAGCAGCAATCGGCCCGGACAGCTAAGCACAGATACGCACTATTTT. The chain has TRBV11-1 and TRBJ2-3; D perhaps matches TRBD1 (6 bases). The germline CDR1 and CDR2 sequences are SGHAT and FQDESV (reference sequence). The CDR3 has 17 residues.

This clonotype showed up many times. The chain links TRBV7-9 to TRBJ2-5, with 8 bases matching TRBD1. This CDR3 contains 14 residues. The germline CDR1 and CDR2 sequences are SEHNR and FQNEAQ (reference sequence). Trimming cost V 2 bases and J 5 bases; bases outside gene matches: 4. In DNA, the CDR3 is TGTGCCAGCAGCTTAAGGACAGGGATCGAGACCCAGTACTTC. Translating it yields CASSLRTGIETQYF.

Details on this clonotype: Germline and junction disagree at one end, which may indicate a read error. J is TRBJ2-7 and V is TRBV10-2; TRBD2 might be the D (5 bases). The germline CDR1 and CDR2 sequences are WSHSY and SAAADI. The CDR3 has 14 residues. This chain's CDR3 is CSSRQDSSSYEQYF. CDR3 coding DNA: TGCTCCAGTAGGCAGGACTCGAGCTCCTACGAGCAGTACTTC.

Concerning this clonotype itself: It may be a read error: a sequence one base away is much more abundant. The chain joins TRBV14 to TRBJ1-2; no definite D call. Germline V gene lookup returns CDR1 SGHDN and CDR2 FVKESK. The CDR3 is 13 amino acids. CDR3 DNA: TGTGCCAACAGCCAAGAAGACAACTATGGCTACACCTTC. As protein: CANSQEDNYGYTF.

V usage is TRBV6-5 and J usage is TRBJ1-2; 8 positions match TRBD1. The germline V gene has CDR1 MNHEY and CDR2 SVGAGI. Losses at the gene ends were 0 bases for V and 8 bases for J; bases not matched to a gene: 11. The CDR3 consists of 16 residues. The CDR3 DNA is TGTGCCAGCAGTTACTCTGGACAGGGTGAAATGAGGGGCTACACCTTC. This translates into CASSYSGQGEMRGYTF.

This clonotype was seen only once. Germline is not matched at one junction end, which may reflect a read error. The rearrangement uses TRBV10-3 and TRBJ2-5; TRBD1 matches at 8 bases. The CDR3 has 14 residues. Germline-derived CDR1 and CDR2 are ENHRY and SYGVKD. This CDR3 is CTIRKAQGGETQYF. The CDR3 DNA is TGCACCATCAGGAAGGCACAGGGGGGAGAGACCCAGTACTTC.

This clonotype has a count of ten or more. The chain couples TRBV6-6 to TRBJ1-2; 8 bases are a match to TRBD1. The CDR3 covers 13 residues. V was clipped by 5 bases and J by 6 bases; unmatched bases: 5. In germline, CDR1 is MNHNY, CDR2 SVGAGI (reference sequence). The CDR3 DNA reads TGTGCCAGCAGTCTACAGGGGGAAGATGGCTACACCTTC. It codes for CASSLQGEDGYTF.

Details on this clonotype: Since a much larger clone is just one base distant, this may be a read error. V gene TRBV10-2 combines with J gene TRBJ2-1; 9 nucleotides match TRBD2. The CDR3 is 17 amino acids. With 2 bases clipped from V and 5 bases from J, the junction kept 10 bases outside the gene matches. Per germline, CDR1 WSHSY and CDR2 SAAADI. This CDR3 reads CASSERGAGGLHNEQFF. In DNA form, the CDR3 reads TGCGCCAGCAGTGAGCGCGGAGCGGGAGGACTACACAATGAGCAGTTCTTC.

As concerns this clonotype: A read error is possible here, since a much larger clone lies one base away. The DNA for the CDR3 is TGTGTCAGCAGTTACCGGTTCAGGGGGTTGAATCAGCCCCAGCATTTT. Encoded protein: CVSSYRFRGLNQPQHF. The rearrangement links TRBV6-5 to TRBJ1-5, with 7 bases matching TRBD1. This CDR3 contains 16 residues. Germline-derived CDR1 and CDR2 are MNHEY and SVGAGI.

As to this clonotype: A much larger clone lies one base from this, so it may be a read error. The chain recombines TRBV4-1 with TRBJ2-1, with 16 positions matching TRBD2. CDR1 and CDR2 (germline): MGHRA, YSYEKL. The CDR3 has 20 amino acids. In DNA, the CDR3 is TGCGCCAGCAGCCCTCACTCGGGACTAGCGGGGGGGATTTCCTACAATGAGCAGCTCTTC. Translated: CASSPHSGLAGGISYNEQLF.

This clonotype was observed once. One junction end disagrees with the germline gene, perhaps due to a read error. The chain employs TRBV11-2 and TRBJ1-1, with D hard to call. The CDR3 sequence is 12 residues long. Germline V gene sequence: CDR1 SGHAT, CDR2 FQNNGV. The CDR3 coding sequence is TGTGTCAGCAACTCAGAGAGGGCTGAAGCTTTCTTT. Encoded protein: CVSNSERAEAFF.